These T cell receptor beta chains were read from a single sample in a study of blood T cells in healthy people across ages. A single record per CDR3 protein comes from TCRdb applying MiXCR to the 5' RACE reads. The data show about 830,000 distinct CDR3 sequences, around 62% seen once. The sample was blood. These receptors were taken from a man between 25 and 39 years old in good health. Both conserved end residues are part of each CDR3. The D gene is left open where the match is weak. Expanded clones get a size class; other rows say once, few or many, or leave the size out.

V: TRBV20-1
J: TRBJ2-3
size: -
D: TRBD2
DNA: TGCAGTGTTCTGCCCTGGACTAGCGGCTCCACAGATACGCAGTATTTT
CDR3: CSVLPWTSGSTDTQYF

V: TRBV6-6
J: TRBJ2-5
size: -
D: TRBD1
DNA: TGTGCCAGCAGTCACGGGACAGGGAGTGAAGAGACCCAGTACTTC
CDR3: CASSHGTGSEETQYF

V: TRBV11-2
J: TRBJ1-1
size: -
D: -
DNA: TGTGCCAGCAGCTTATCGAGCAACACTGAAGCTTTCTTT
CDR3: CASSLSSNTEAFF

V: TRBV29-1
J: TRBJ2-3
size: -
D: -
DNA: TGCAGCGTTGGCGGACAGAGAAGCACAGATACGCAGTATTTT
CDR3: CSVGGQRSTDTQYF

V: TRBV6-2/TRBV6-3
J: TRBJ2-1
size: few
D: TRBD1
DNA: TGTGCCAGCAGACGGACAGGGGGCGCCCACAATGAGCAGTTCTTC
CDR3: CASRRTGGAHNEQFF

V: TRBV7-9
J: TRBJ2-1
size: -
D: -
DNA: TGTGCCAGCAGCTTGGGACTCCCCGTTCGGAATGAGCAGTTCTTC
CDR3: CASSLGLPVRNEQFF

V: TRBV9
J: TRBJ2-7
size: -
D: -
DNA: TGTGCCAGCAGCGTAGCTCTTAACTACGAGCAGTACTTC
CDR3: CASSVALNYEQYF

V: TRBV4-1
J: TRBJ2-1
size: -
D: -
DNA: TGCGCCAGCAGCCCGAGCCCCCGGAGAGAGCAGTTCTTC
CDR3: CASSPSPRREQFF

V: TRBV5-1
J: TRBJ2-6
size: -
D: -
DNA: TGCGCCAGCAGTCGGGACGGTTCTGGGGCCAACGTCCTGACTTTC
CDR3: CASSRDGSGANVLTF

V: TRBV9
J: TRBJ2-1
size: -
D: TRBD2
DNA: TGTGCCAGCAGCCCCCACGGGGGGGTAAGCTCCTACAATGAGCAGTTCTTC
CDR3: CASSPHGGVSSYNEQFF

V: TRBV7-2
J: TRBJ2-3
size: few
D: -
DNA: TGTGCCAGCAGCCCCGACCGAGCCTTGAATACGCAGTATTTT
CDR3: CASSPDRALNTQYF

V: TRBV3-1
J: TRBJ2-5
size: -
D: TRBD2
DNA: TGTGCCAGCAGCACTAGCGGGGTCGAGACCCAGTACTTC
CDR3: CASSTSGVETQYF

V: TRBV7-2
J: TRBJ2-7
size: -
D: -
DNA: TGTGCCAGCAGCTTAGAAGGGGTAGGCTCCTACGAGCAGTACTTC
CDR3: CASSLEGVGSYEQYF

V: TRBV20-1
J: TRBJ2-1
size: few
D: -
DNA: TGCAGTGCTGAGGAGGGGAAGCAGTTCTTC
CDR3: CSAEEGKQFF

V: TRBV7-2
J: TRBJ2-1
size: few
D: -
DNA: TGTGCCAGCAGCTTAAAGAGGGGGGGGTCTGAGCAGTTCTTC
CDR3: CASSLKRGGSEQFF

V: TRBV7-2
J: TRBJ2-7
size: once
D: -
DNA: TGTGCCAGCAGCTTAGTTGGGATGTCCTACGAGCAGTACTTC
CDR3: CASSLVGMSYEQYF

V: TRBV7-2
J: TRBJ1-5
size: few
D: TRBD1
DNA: TGTGCCAGCAGCCTTACACAGGGGAATCAGCCCCAGCATTTT
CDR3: CASSLTQGNQPQHF

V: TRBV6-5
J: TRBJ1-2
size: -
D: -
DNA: TGTGCCAGCAGTTACTCGAGGATCCAGGGCTATGGCTACACCTTC
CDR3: CASSYSRIQGYGYTF